These 6 T cell receptor beta chains originate from one sample sequenced in a study of T cells after yellow fever vaccination. TCRdb re-derived calls from the 5' RACE reads in MiXCR, one entry per CDR3 protein. This sample yields about 170,000 distinct CDR3 sequences, of which approximately 6.2% are seen a single time; 2.9% belongs to the top ten. The specimen was CD4+ T cells sorted from PBMCs, collected on the day of the first yellow fever vaccination. These receptors were collected from a man between 18 and 29 years old who received the YFV17D yellow fever vaccine.

Many counts were recorded for this clonotype. CDR3 sequence reads: CASSLVAGVNTEAFF. The CDR3 nucleotides are TGTGCCAGCAGCTTAGTGGCAGGGGTGAACACTGAAGCTTTCTTT. This chain links TRBV7-2 with TRBJ1-1; tentative D call: TRBD1 (6 bases). The germline V and J ends were trimmed by 1 base and 0 bases, with 9 bases remaining between them. This CDR3 contains 15 residues. Germline V lookup: CDR1 SGHTA, CDR2 FQGNSA.

There are many counts of this clonotype. V is TRBV2 and J is TRBJ2-2; no clear D. This CDR3 contains 13 residues. Trimming left V 1 base short and J 7 bases short, with 7 bases between. Germline-derived CDR1 and CDR2 are SNHLY and FYNNEI. CDR3 in amino acids: CASSEGHRGELFF. In DNA, the CDR3 is TGTGCCAGCAGTGAAGGACACCGCGGGGAGCTGTTTTTT. Based on the CDR3 plus reference TRBV2 and TRBJ2-2, the full variable domain is EPEVTQTPSHQVTQMGQEVILRCVPISNHLYFYWYRQILGQKVEFLVSFYNNEISEKSEIFDDQFSVERPDGSNFTLKIRSTKLEDSAMYFCASSEGHRGELFFGEGSRLTVL.

This clonotype was counted at least ten times. The rearrangement joins TRBV5-1 to TRBJ1-2; D gene ambiguous. This CDR3 has 14 amino acids. The ends were cut back, 0 bases at V and 4 bases at J, with 10 bases in the middle. Germline-derived CDR1 and CDR2 are SGHRS and YFSETQ. DNA of the CDR3: TGCGCCAGCAGCTTGGGGGAGGGAAGCTATGGCTACACCTTC. Its protein is CASSLGEGSYGYTF.

This clonotype was counted many times. The V call is TRBV7-2, the J call TRBJ1-2; unclear D gene. The germline V gene encodes CDR1 SGHTA and CDR2 FQGNSA. CDR3 length equals 12 residues. V lost 5 bases and J 3 bases, leaving 7 bases between the germline ends. CDR3 coding DNA: TGTGCCAGCAGCCCCCGGGACTATGGCTACACCTTC. Translating gives CASSPRDYGYTF.

This clonotype was seen at least ten times. This chain uses TRBV6-1 with TRBJ1-1; D remains ambiguous. Germline-derived CDR1 and CDR2 are MNHNS and SASEGT. Trimming cost V 6 bases and J 1 base, with 15 bases left between them. The CDR3 has 15 amino acids. CDR3 bases: TGTGCCAGCAGGGCCGCTATAAGGTGGAACACTGAAGCTTTCTTT. This sequence encodes CASRAAIRWNTEAFF.

In its sample, this clonotype was seen a few times. The chain links TRBV20-1 to TRBJ1-2; TRBD1 agrees at 9 bases. CDR3 length: 17 residues. The germline CDR1 and CDR2 sequences are DFQATT and SNEGSKA (reference sequence). The J segment lost 0 bases and the V segment lost 4 bases, leaving 12 bases of the junction unmatched. CDR3 in DNA: TGCAGTGCTACGCAGGGGAGACAGGGGGTATCTAACTATGGCTACACCTTC. This gives the protein CSATQGRQGVSNYGYTF.